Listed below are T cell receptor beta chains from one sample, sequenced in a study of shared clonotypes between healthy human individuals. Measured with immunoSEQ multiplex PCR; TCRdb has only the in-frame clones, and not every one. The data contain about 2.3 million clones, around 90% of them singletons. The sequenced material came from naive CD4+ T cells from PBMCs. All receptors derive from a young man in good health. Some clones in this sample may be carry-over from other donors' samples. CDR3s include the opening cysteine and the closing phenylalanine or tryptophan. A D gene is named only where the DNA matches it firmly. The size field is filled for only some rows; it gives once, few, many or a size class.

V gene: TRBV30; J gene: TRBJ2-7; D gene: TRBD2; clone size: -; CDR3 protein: CAWRETSGTHEQYF; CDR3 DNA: TGTGCCTGGAGGGAGACTAGCGGGACCCACGAGCAGTACTTC
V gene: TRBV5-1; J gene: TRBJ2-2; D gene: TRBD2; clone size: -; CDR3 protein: CASTFGTSDLNTGELFF; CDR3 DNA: TGCGCCAGCACCTTCGGGACTAGCGACCTGAACACCGGGGAGCTGTTTTTT
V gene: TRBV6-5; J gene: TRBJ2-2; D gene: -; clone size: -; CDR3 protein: CASGPRVNTGELFF; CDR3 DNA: TGTGCCAGCGGTCCCAGGGTGAACACCGGGGAGCTGTTTTTT
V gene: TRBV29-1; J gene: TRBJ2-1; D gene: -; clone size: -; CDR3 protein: CSVRDRAGVDNEQFF; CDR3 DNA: TGCAGCGTGCGGGACCGCGCTGGAGTAGACAATGAGCAGTTCTTC
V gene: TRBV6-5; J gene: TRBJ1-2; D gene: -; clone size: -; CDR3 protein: CASWGPWAGYTF; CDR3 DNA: TGTGCCAGCTGGGGCCCCTGGGCGGGCTACACCTTC
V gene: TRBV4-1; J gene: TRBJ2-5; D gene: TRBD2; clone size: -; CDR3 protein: CASSQPTSGRAGETQYF; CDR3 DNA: TGCGCCAGCAGCCAACCAACTAGCGGGAGGGCGGGCGAGACCCAGTACTTC
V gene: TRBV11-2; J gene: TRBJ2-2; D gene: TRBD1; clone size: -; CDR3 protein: CASSRPGQSATGELFF; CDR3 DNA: TGTGCCAGCAGCCGTCCGGGACAGTCTGCAACCGGGGAGCTGTTTTTT
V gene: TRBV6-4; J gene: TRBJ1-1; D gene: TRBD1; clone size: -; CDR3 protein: CASTQGRGWSTTEAFF; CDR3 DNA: TGTGCCAGCACCCAGGGCAGGGGGTGGTCTACCACTGAAGCTTTCTTT
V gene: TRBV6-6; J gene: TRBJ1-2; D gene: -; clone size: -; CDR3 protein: CASSYAANYGYTF; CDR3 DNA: TGTGCCAGCAGTTACGCGGCTAACTATGGCTACACCTTC
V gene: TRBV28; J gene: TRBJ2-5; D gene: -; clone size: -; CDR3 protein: CASSSRRRYQETQYF; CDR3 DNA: TGTGCCAGCAGTTCACGACGTAGGTACCAAGAGACCCAGTACTTC
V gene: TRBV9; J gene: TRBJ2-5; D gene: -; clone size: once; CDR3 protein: CASSVGGVQETQYF; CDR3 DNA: TGTGCCAGCAGCGTAGGAGGAGTGCAGGAGACCCAGTACTTC
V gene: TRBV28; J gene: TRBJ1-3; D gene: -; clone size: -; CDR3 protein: CASSLLGTGNTIYF; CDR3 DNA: TGTGCCAGCAGTTTACTGGGTACTGGAAACACCATATATTTT
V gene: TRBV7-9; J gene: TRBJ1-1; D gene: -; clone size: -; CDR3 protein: CASTPGLGTEAFF; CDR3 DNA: TGTGCCAGCACCCCGGGGCTGGGCACTGAAGCTTTCTTT
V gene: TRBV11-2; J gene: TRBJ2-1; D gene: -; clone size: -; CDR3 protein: CASSPGSSSYNEQFF; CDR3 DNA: TGTGCCAGCAGCCCCGGGTCGAGCTCCTACAATGAGCAGTTCTTC
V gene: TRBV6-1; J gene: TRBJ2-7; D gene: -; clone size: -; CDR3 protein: CATLEVPFSYEQYF; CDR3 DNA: TGTGCCACCCTCGAGGTCCCGTTCTCCTACGAGCAGTACTTC
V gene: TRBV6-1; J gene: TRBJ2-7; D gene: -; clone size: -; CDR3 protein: CASSPHEASYYEQYF; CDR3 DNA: TGTGCCAGCAGTCCCCATGAAGCCTCTTACTACGAGCAGTACTTC
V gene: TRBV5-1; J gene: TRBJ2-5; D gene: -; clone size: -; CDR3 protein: CASSSSTIQETQYF; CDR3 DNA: TGCGCCAGCAGCTCTTCGACTATCCAAGAGACCCAGTACTTC
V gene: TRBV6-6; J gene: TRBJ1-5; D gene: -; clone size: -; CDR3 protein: CASGQPQHF; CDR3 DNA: TGTGCCAGCGGGCAGCCCCAGCATTTT
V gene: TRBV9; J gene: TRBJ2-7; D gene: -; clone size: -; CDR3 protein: CASSVASLPHEQYF; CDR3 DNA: TGTGCCAGCAGCGTGGCCAGTCTCCCTCACGAGCAGTACTTC
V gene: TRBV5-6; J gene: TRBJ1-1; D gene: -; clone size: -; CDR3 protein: CASSLIGGSLNTEAFF; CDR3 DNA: TGTGCCAGCAGCCTCATTGGTGGCAGCTTGAACACTGAAGCTTTCTTT
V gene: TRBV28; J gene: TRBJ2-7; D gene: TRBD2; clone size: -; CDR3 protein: CASSTTSGRSYEQYF; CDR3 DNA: TGTGCCAGCAGCACGACTAGCGGGAGGTCCTACGAGCAGTACTTC
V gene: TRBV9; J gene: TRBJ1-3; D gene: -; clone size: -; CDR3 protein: CASSGGRAGNTIYF; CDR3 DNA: TGTGCCAGCAGCGGGGGACGGGCTGGAAACACCATATATTTT
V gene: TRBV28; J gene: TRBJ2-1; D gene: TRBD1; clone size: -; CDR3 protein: CASSLSYFRTGNEQFF; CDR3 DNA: TGTGCCAGCAGTCTTAGCTACTTTAGGACAGGCAATGAGCAGTTCTTC
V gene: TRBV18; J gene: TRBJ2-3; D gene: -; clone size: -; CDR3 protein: CASSERQGGNSDTQYF; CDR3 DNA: TGTGCCAGCTCAGAACGACAGGGAGGAAATTCTGATACGCAGTATTTT
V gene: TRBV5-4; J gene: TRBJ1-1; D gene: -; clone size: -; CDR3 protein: CASSAPTGFVGAEAFF; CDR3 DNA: TGTGCCAGCAGCGCACCTACAGGGTTTGTAGGTGCTGAAGCTTTCTTT
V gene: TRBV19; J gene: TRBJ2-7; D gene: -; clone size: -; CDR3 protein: CASSIVLGGDTSQQYF; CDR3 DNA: TGTGCCAGTAGTATAGTCCTGGGCGGGGACACATCCCAGCAGTACTTC
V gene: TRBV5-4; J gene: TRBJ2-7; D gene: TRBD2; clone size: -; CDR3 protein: CASSYGLAGGWWVYEQYF; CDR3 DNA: TGTGCCAGCAGCTACGGACTAGCGGGAGGGTGGTGGGTCTACGAGCAGTACTTC
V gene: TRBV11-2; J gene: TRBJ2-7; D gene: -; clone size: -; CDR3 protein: CASSQQGPPYEQYF; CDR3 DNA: TGTGCCAGCAGCCAACAGGGCCCTCCCTACGAGCAGTACTTC
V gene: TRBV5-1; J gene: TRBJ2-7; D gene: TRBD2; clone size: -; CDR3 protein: CASHSGIRGYEQYF; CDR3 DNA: TGCGCCAGTCATAGCGGGATCCGGGGGTACGAGCAGTACTTC
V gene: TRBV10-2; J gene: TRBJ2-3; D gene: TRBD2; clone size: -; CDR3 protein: CASRGLDITDTQYF; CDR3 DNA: TGCGCCAGCAGAGGACTAGATATTACAGATACGCAGTATTTT
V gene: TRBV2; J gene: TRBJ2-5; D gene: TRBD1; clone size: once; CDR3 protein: CASSKDRGPQETQYF; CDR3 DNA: TGTGCCAGCAGTAAGGACAGGGGCCCACAAGAGACCCAGTACTTC
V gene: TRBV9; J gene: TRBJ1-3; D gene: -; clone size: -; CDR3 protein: CASSSPVGVGNTIYF; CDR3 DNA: TGTGCCAGCAGCTCCCCCGTCGGGGTCGGAAACACCATATATTTT
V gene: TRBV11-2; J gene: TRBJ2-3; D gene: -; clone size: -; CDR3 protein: CASSLDPGGVLTDTQYF; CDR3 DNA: TGTGCCAGCAGCTTAGATCCCGGAGGGGTATTGACAGATACGCAGTATTTT
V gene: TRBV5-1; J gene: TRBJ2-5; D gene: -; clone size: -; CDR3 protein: CASSLIWAAETQYF; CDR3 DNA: TGCGCCAGCAGCTTGATCTGGGCGGCAGAGACCCAGTACTTC
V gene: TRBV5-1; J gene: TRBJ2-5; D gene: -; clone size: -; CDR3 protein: CASSLGVETQYF; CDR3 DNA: TGCGCCAGCAGCTTGGGAGTAGAGACCCAGTACTTC
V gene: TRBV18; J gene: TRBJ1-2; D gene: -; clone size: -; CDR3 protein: CASSLSALDNNYGYTF; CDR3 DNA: TGTGCCAGCTCACTGTCGGCCCTTGACAACAACTACGGCTACACCTTC
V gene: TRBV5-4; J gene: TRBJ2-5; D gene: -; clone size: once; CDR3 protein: CASSISGTQYF; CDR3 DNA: TGTGCCAGCAGCATCTCAGGGACCCAGTACTTC
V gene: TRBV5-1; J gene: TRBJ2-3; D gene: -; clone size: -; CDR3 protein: CASSSLRSNTDTQYF; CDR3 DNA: TGCGCCAGCAGCTCCCTTAGGTCCAACACAGATACGCAGTATTTT